This TCR beta chain originates from a study of control samples from healthy donors and cancer patients. Sequencing used immunoSEQ multiplex PCR; TCRdb keeps in-frame clones, though not all of them. The sample has some 120,000 clones, 85% to 95% seen once; the top ten hold less than 4%. Specimen: blood. The sequence was collected from a man aged 30 to 45 in good health.

CDR3 DNA: TGCGCCAGCAGCTTGAATCCCACAGGCTCCTACAATGAGCAGTTCTTC. This gives the protein CASSLNPTGSYNEQFF. J is TRBJ2-1 and V is TRBV5-1; D possibly corresponds to TRBD1 (5 bases). The V and J ends lost 1 base and 0 bases respectively, with 11 bases between them. There are 16 residues in the CDR3. Germline CDR1 reads SGHRS; CDR2 reads YFSETQ.